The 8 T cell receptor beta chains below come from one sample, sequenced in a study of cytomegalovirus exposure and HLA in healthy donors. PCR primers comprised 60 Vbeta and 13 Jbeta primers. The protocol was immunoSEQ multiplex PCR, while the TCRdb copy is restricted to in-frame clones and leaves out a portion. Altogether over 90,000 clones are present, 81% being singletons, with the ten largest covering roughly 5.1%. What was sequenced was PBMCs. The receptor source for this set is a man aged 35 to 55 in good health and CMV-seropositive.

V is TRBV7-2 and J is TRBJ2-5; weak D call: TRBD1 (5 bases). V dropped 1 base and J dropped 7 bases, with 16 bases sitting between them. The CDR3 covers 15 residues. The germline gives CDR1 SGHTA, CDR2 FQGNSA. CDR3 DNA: TGTGCCAGCAGCTTAGAGCTGGTCCGGCAGGGGACCCAGTACTTC. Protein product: CASSLELVRQGTQYF.

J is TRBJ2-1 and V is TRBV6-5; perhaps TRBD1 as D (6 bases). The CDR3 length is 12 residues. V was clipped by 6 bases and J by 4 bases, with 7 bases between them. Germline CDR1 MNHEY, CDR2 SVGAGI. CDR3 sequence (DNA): TGTGCCAGCAGAACAGGGTACAATGAGCAGTTCTTC. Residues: CASRTGYNEQFF.

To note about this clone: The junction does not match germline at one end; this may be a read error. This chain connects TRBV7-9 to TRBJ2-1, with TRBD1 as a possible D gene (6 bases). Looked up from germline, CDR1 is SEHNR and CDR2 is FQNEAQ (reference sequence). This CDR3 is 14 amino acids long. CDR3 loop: CSSSLAGQNNEQFF. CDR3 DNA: TGTTCCAGCAGCTTAGCCGGACAGAACAATGAGCAGTTCTTC.

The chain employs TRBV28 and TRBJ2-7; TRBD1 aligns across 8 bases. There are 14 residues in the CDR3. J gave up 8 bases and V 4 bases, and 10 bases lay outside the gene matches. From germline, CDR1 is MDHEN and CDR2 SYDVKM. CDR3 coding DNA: TGTGCCAGCAGTTACCCAACCGGACAGGGCAAGCAGTACTTC. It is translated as CASSYPTGQGKQYF.

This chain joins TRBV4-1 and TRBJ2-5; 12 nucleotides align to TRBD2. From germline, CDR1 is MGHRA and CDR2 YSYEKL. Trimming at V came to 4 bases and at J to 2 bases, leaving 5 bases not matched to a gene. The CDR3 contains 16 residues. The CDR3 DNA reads TGCGCCAGCAGCCCCCGAGGACTAGCGGGGCAAGAGACCCAGTACTTC. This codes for CASSPRGLAGQETQYF.

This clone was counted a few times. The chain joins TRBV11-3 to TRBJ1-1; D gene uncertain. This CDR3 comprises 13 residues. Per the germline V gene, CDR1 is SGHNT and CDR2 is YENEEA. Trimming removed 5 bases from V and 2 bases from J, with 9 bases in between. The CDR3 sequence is CASSRYKNTEAFF. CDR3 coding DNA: TGTGCCAGCAGCCGATACAAAAACACTGAAGCTTTCTTT.

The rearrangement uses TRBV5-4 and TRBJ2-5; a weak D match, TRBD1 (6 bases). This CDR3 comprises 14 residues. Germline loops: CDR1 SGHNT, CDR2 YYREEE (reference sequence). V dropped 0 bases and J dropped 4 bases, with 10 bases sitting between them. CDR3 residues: CASSLGRGRETQYF. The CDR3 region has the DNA TGTGCCAGCAGCTTGGGCAGGGGAAGAGAGACCCAGTACTTC.

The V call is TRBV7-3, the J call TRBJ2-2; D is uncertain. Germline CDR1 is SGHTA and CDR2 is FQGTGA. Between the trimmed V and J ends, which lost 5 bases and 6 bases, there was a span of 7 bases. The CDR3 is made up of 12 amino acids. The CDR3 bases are TGTGCCAGCAGCATGTTAGCCGGGGAGCTGTTTTTT. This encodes CASSMLAGELFF.